This T cell receptor (beta chain) originates from a study of blood T cell repertoires in COVID-19. The wider study: Acute-phase and convalescent COVID-19 samples originated in the United States, Italy and Spain. In each case, the material was cDNA or gDNA derived from T cells, B-cell-depleted T cells, or PBMCs.

Germline V CDR1 and CDR2: SGHVS, FQNEAQ. The CDR3 runs to 16 residues. The V segment lost 0 bases and the J segment 6 bases; nucleotides outside the gene matches: 10. Original processing notes: Reference gene primers were amplified, and this amplification served to estimate nucleated cell counts. Repertoires were generated with immunoSEQ multiplex PCR, while TCRdb's copy carries only in-frame clones and drops some. V, J and clone size are taken as reported in that table, and D and trimming were inferred from the DNA itself. The table records more than 95,000 clones, about 86% of them present only once.

The sequencing input was peripheral blood. The receptor comes from a woman aged 80 or older with active or convalescent COVID-19. The chain recombines TRBV7-8 with TRBJ1-2; TRBD1 matches at 7 bases. CDR3 sequence (DNA): TGTGCCAGCAGCTTAGCGACCCGACAGGGAAGTAATGGCTACACCTTC. It codes for CASSLATRQGSNGYTF.